The 26 T cell receptor beta chains reported below all come from one sample, sequenced in a study of beta chain features in type 1 diabetes. Reverse transcription of all isolated RNA meant that expressed TCRB transcripts were sequenced. TCRdb keeps only in-frame clones here, not all; method: immunoSEQ multiplex PCR. The data show a few hundred thousand clones, 10% to 15% seen once. Sequenced input: naive CD4+ T cells from blood. All receptors come from a man between 18 and 29 years old in good health.

V and J are TRBV30 and TRBJ2-1; 9 positions match TRBD1. Germline assignment: CDR1 GTSNPN and CDR2 SVGIG (reference sequence). V trimming: 4 bases; J trimming: 9 bases; junction bases outside the gene matches: 7. There are 13 residues in the CDR3. The CDR3 loop reads CAWNGDRGFEQFF. The CDR3 DNA reads TGTGCCTGGAATGGAGACAGGGGGTTTGAGCAGTTCTTC.

The DNA for the CDR3 is TGTGCCAGCAGACTGGGGGGAGTCGGCCTCGAGCAGTACTTC. It is translated as CASRLGGVGLEQYF. The chain uses TRBV28 and TRBJ2-7; D might be TRBD2 (6 bases). V dropped 6 bases and J dropped 6 bases, with 18 bases sitting between them. CDR3 length: 14 amino acids. Germline CDR1 is MDHEN and CDR2 is SYDVKM.

This clone was counted between two and nine times. The chain joins TRBV4-2 to TRBJ1-5; D uncertain. Germline assignment: CDR1 LGHNA and CDR2 YNFKEQ. Trimming took 0 bases from V and 3 from J, leaving 12 bases between them. The CDR3 is 16 residues long. The CDR3 region has the DNA TGTGCCAGCAGCCAAGATTCATCACAGATCAATCAGCCCCAGCATTTT. Encoded protein: CASSQDSSQINQPQHF.

The chain employs TRBV13 and TRBJ2-1, with a weak D call TRBD2 (6 bases). This CDR3 spans 15 amino acids. The ends were cut back, 5 bases at V and 2 bases at J, with 13 bases in the middle. Per germline, CDR1 PRHDT and CDR2 FYEKMQ (reference sequence). CDR3 protein: CASSPGGYAYNEQFF. For the CDR3, the DNA is TGTGCCAGCAGCCCCGGGGGATACGCCTACAATGAGCAGTTCTTC. Drawing the rest from reference TRBV13 and TRBJ2-1, the complete variable domain is AAGVIQSPRHLIKEKRETATLKCYPIPRHDTVYWYQQGPGQDPQFLISFYEKMQSDKGSIPDRFSAQQFSDYHSELNMSSLELGDSALYFCASSPGGYAYNEQFFGPGTRLTVL.

This clone was seen more than once but under ten times. The gene calls are TRBV4-2 and TRBJ1-2; 8 nucleotides align to TRBD1. CDR1 and CDR2 (germline): LGHNA, YNFKEQ. V lost 2 bases to trimming and J lost 8 bases; unmatched junction nucleotides: 16. The length of the CDR3 is 17 residues. The CDR3 coding sequence is TGTGCCAGCAGCCAATCCCGGACAGGGACAGGCAGCTCCGGCTACACCTTC. Encoded protein: CASSQSRTGTGSSGYTF.

The V call is TRBV4-1, the J call TRBJ2-3; tentatively, D is TRBD2 (5 bases). V shed 0 bases and J shed 1 base, with 20 bases lying between them. In germline, CDR1 is MGHRA, CDR2 YSYEKL. CDR3 size: 19 residues. The CDR3: CASSQDRSIALSGTDTQYF. CDR3 nucleotide sequence: TGCGCCAGCAGCCAAGATAGATCCATAGCGTTGTCGGGCACAGATACGCAGTATTTT.

This chain links TRBV28 with TRBJ2-7; 15 positions agree with TRBD2. V lost 6 bases and J lost 5; bases outside the gene matches: 2. The V gene's germline CDR1 is MDHEN and CDR2 SYDVKM. The CDR3 loop spans 14 amino acids. CDR3 region: CASSGLAGGHEQYF. DNA of the CDR3: TGTGCCAGCAGCGGACTAGCGGGAGGGCACGAGCAGTACTTC.

This clone was seen only a few times. V is TRBV28 and J is TRBJ2-5; tentative D call: TRBD2 (5 bases). The CDR3 runs to 15 residues. V lost 4 bases and J lost 2, with 14 bases in between. Per germline, CDR1 MDHEN and CDR2 SYDVKM. CDR3 region: CASSSLLANQETQYF. The CDR3 DNA reads TGTGCCAGCAGTTCGCTTCTAGCTAATCAAGAGACCCAGTACTTC.

The V and J genes are TRBV6-5 and TRBJ1-2, with 10 bases fitting TRBD1. Germline CDR1 MNHEY, CDR2 SVGAGI. The CDR3 extends over 14 amino acids. J gave up 3 bases and V 5 bases, and 3 bases lay outside the gene matches. This CDR3 reads CASSRDRGDYGYTF. In DNA form, the CDR3 reads TGTGCCAGCAGTAGGGACAGGGGAGACTATGGCTACACCTTC.

The chain employs TRBV5-4 and TRBJ2-3, with D possibly matching TRBD2 (6 bases). Germline V gene lookup returns CDR1 SGHNT and CDR2 YYREEE (reference sequence). Between the trimmed V and J ends, which lost 5 bases and 3 bases, there was a span of 13 bases. This CDR3 contains 14 residues. CDR3 nucleotide sequence: TGTGCCAGCAGGGCCTGGGCGGGGACAGATACGCAGTATTTT. Amino acid sequence: CASRAWAGTDTQYF.

The V call is TRBV7-2, the J call TRBJ1-5; 11 bases fit TRBD1. The CDR3 runs 14 residues. J was trimmed by 5 bases and V by 7 bases; bases with no gene match: 4. CDR1 and CDR2 (germline): SGHTA, FQGNSA. The CDR3 sequence is CASTSGQGDQPQHF. For the CDR3, the DNA is TGTGCCAGCACCTCGGGACAGGGGGATCAGCCCCAGCATTTT.

This clone occurred a few times. This rearrangement joins TRBV7-9 to TRBJ2-3; 9 bases agree with TRBD1. CDR1 is SEHNR, CDR2 FQNEAQ, per germline (reference sequence). The CDR3 has 12 residues. V gave up 11 bases and J gave up 5 bases; unmatched junction bases: 5. CDR3: CASTGGVDTQYF. DNA of the CDR3: TGTGCCTCCACAGGGGGCGTAGATACGCAGTATTTT.

This clone came up a few times. The V and J genes are TRBV9 and TRBJ1-2; a possible D gene is TRBD1 (5 bases). Germline V lookup: CDR1 SGDLS, CDR2 YYNGEE. This CDR3 contains 15 residues. Trimming stripped 4 bases from V and 5 bases from J, with 18 bases between. For the CDR3, the DNA is TGTGCCAGCAGCCCTGAGTGGGGGGGATCGTATGGCTACACCTTC. Translated, it gives CASSPEWGGSYGYTF.

This clone has only a few counts. The chain recombines TRBV30 with TRBJ1-4, with 9 bases fitting TRBD1. The CDR3 covers 13 residues. CDR1 and CDR2 (germline): GTSNPN, SVGIG (reference sequence). After removal of 2 bases from V and 6 bases from J, the junction contained 1 base not matched to a gene. Written as DNA, the CDR3 is TGTGCCTGGAGTACAGGGGGCGATGAAAAACTGTTTTTT. It codes for CAWSTGGDEKLFF.

This chain joins TRBV13 and TRBJ2-1; 13 nucleotides align to TRBD2. CDR3 length: 16 residues. With 4 bases clipped from V and 6 bases from J, the junction kept 6 bases outside the gene matches. Germline assignment: CDR1 PRHDT and CDR2 FYEKMQ (reference sequence). This CDR3 is CASSSGLAGVVNEQFF. The CDR3 DNA is TGTGCCAGCAGCTCAGGACTAGCGGGAGTTGTCAATGAGCAGTTCTTC.

This sequence joins TRBV2 and TRBJ1-2, with TRBD1 matching 8 bases. Losses at the gene ends were 3 bases for V and 4 bases for J; bases not matched to a gene: 10. The CDR3 runs to 16 residues. Germline V gene lookup returns CDR1 SNHLY and CDR2 FYNNEI. The CDR3 nucleotides are TGTGCCAGCAGTGAGATGGAGGCAGGGGGCTTCTATGGCTACACCTTC. Its translation is CASSEMEAGGFYGYTF.

There are a few counts of this clone. The chain is built from TRBV4-3 and TRBJ2-2; no firm D call. Germline loops: CDR1 LGHNA, CDR2 YSLEER. The V end lost 4 bases, the J end lost 5 bases, and 5 bases lay between the germline ends. The CDR3 has 12 residues. This chain's CDR3 is CASSRSTGELFF. CDR3 coding DNA: TGCGCCAGCAGCCGGAGTACCGGGGAGCTGTTTTTT.

In its sample, this clone was seen a few times. The chain employs TRBV5-6 and TRBJ1-1, with 9 bases fitting TRBD1. CDR1 SGHDT and CDR2 YYEEEE come from the germline V gene. The V gene end was trimmed by 1 base and the J gene end by 5 bases; junction bases not matched to a gene: 12. The CDR3 has 17 residues. The CDR3 here is CASSLLGDRGRWTEAFF. The CDR3 region has the DNA TGTGCCAGCAGCTTGTTGGGAGACAGGGGGAGATGGACTGAAGCTTTCTTT. The full variable domain, its missing parts supplied by reference TRBV5-6 and TRBJ1-1, is DAGVTQSPTHLIKTRGQQVTLRCSPKSGHDTVSWYQQALGQGPQFIFQYYEEEERQRGNFPDRFSGHQFPNYSSELNVNALLLGDSALYLCASSLLGDRGRWTEAFFGQGTRLTVV.

This clone occurred a few times. V usage is TRBV5-1 and J usage is TRBJ2-1; 8 bases match TRBD1. The CDR3 has 14 residues. The germline V gene encodes CDR1 SGHRS and CDR2 YFSETQ. The trim removed 1 base at V and 7 bases at J, leaving 4 bases unmatched. The CDR3 DNA is TGCGCCAGCAGCTTGTTGCAGGGGGCGAATGAGCAGTTCTTC. Protein product: CASSLLQGANEQFF. Full variable domain (outside the CDR3, taken from reference TRBV5-1 and TRBJ2-1): KAGVTQTPRYLIKTRGQQVTLSCSPISGHRSVSWYQQTPGQGLQFLFEYFSETQRNKGNFPGRFSGRQFSNSRSEMNVSTLELGDSALYLCASSLLQGANEQFFGPGTRLTVL.

The chain has TRBV30 and TRBJ2-3; weak D call: TRBD2 (6 bases). V lost 4 bases and J 11 bases, leaving 13 bases between the germline ends. CDR3 length: 11 residues. Germline V gene lookup returns CDR1 GTSNPN and CDR2 SVGIG (reference sequence). CDR3 region: CAWKRLGEQYF. The CDR3 bases are TGTGCCTGGAAAAGACTAGGTGAGCAGTATTTT.

This clone has a handful of counts. Mismatch with germline at one junction end may stem from a read error. The chain uses TRBV15 and TRBJ1-5; no firm D call. The CDR3 runs to 14 residues. CDR1 and CDR2 from the germline V gene are LNHNV and YYDKDF (reference sequence). Here the CDR3 reads CATSRDRSNRPQHF. The CDR3 region has the DNA TGTGCCACCAGCAGAGACAGGTCGAATCGGCCCCAGCATTTT.

This clone was counted a few times. This sequence joins TRBV4-3 and TRBJ2-7; 8 bases match TRBD1. The CDR3 contains 15 residues. Germline V gene sequence: CDR1 LGHNA, CDR2 YSLEER. Germline trimming cut 3 bases from V and 3 bases from J; bases unmatched to any gene: 7. The CDR3 loop reads CASSHPTGGSYEQYF. The CDR3 nucleotides are TGCGCCAGCAGCCATCCAACAGGGGGAAGCTACGAGCAGTACTTC.

This clone occurred a few times. The chain links TRBV7-9 to TRBJ1-3; D ambiguous. Per germline, CDR1 SEHNR and CDR2 FQNEAQ (reference sequence). V lost 1 base, J lost 1 base, and 8 bases lay in between. The CDR3 length is 15 residues. The CDR3 region is CASSLEALSGNTIYF. The CDR3 DNA sequence: TGTGCCAGCAGCTTAGAAGCCCTTTCTGGAAACACCATATATTTT.

At least ten counts were recorded for this clone. Other DNA variants within this sample encode the same CDR3. The V gene is TRBV18, the J gene TRBJ2-3, with D hard to call. Deletions cut 3 bases from V and 3 bases from J, with 7 bases between. CDR1 KGHSH and CDR2 LQKENI come from the germline V gene. The CDR3 is 13 amino acids. The CDR3 DNA reads TGTGCCAGCTCACCGCCGAGTACAGATACGCAGTATTTT. Translated: CASSPPSTDTQYF.

This chain connects TRBV6-1 to TRBJ1-2, with D tentatively TRBD1 (6 bases). Germline CDR1 and CDR2: MNHNS and SASEGT. This CDR3 contains 14 residues. V gave up 4 bases and J gave up 6 bases, with 15 bases separating them. CDR3 sequence reads: CASSGQAESHGYTF. The CDR3 DNA follows: TGTGCCAGCAGTGGACAGGCGGAGTCTCATGGCTACACCTTC.

CDR3 loop: CASSDLRDRLAGGPYNEQFF. CDR3 nucleotide sequence: TGTGCCAGCAGTGACCTCCGGGACAGGCTAGCGGGAGGCCCCTACAATGAGCAGTTCTTC. This chain links TRBV6-1 with TRBJ2-1; 11 positions match TRBD2. Germline V gene data show CDR1 as MNHNS and CDR2 as SASEGT. Germline trimming cut 3 bases from V and 2 bases from J; bases unmatched to any gene: 15. The CDR3 contains 20 residues.